This passage covers 24 T cell receptor beta chains from one sample sequenced in a study of technical replicates of blood from several donors. Data came from immunoSEQ multiplex PCR; TCRdb stores just in-frame clones and leaves some out. The sample lists 55,000 to 80,000 clones, about 98% occurring once. Sequenced input: T cells isolated from PBMCs. The source is a human donor in good health.

V gene TRBV29-1 combines with J gene TRBJ2-2; D is undetermined. The germline V gene encodes CDR1 SQVTM and CDR2 ANQGSEA. CDR3 length: 13 residues. The V end was cut by 1 base, the J end by 5 bases, with 8 bases between. This CDR3 is CSVEGAQTGELFF. The DNA of the CDR3 is TGCAGCGTTGAAGGGGCGCAAACCGGGGAGCTGTTTTTT.

The chain carries TRBV6-6 and TRBJ2-7, with TRBD1 as a possible D gene (6 bases). CDR1 is MNHNY and CDR2 is SVGAGI in the germline V gene (reference sequence). V was clipped by 6 bases and J by 1 base, with 10 bases between them. The CDR3 loop spans 13 amino acids. This chain's CDR3 is CASSGTYSYEQYF. The DNA for the CDR3 is TGTGCCAGCAGCGGGACATATTCCTACGAGCAGTACTTC.

The chain carries TRBV29-1 and TRBJ2-7; 7 bases agree with TRBD2. The CDR3 runs 13 residues. V lost 5 bases and J lost 1; bases outside the gene matches: 5. The germline CDR1 and CDR2 sequences are SQVTM and ANQGSEA. The CDR3 loop is CSVLLADSYEQYF. The CDR3 coding sequence is TGCAGCGTTCTGCTAGCGGATTCCTACGAGCAGTACTTC.

The CDR3 loop is CASSSFPEGRGVTQYF. CDR3 sequence (DNA): TGTGCCAGCAGCTCTTTCCCCGAGGGGCGGGGCGTGACCCAGTACTTC. This rearrangement joins TRBV7-2 to TRBJ2-5, with D maybe TRBD2 (6 bases). The length of the CDR3 is 16 residues. Trimming removed 4 bases at V and 7 bases at J, with 22 bases between. Germline CDR1 and CDR2: SGHTA and FQGNSA.

This clone has just one count. The chain recombines TRBV28 with TRBJ2-1; D ambiguous. The V and J ends lost 3 bases and 3 bases respectively, with 9 bases between them. This CDR3 spans 14 amino acids. Per the germline V gene, CDR1 is MDHEN and CDR2 is SYDVKM. The chain's CDR3 is CASSLSPVYNEQFF. In DNA, the CDR3 is TGTGCCAGCAGTTTGTCACCGGTCTACAATGAGCAGTTCTTC.

V usage is TRBV4-1 and J usage is TRBJ2-5; D may be TRBD2 (6 bases). This CDR3 region has 16 residues. Per germline, CDR1 MGHRA and CDR2 YSYEKL. The ends were cut back, 0 bases at V and 4 bases at J, with 15 bases in the middle. The DNA for the CDR3 is TGCGCCAGCAGCCAAGAGGGGGGTTTAACGGGAGAGACCCAGTACTTC. This encodes CASSQEGGLTGETQYF.

J is TRBJ2-5 and V is TRBV5-1, with TRBD1 as a possible D gene (6 bases). In germline, CDR1 is SGHRS, CDR2 YFSETQ. Between the trimmed V and J ends, which lost 0 bases and 1 base, there was a span of 10 bases. CDR3 length equals 15 residues. CDR3 residues: CASSLDRVFQETQYF. DNA for the CDR3: TGCGCCAGCAGCTTGGACAGGGTTTTCCAAGAGACCCAGTACTTC.

The chain couples TRBV5-4 to TRBJ1-1; TRBD1 aligns across 8 bases. The CDR3 runs to 16 residues. Germline V gene sequence: CDR1 SGHNT, CDR2 YYREEE (reference sequence). V gave up 0 bases and J gave up 1 base; unmatched junction bases: 5. The CDR3: CASSLGTGTGNTEAFF. The CDR3 bases are TGTGCCAGCAGCTTGGGGACCGGGACAGGGAACACTGAAGCTTTCTTT.

This chain links TRBV5-8 with TRBJ1-1; D may be TRBD1 (6 bases). The V end lost 7 bases, the J end lost 9 bases, and 19 bases lay between the germline ends. Germline CDR1 is SGHTS and CDR2 is YDEGEE. The CDR3 sequence is 13 residues long. CDR3 coding DNA: TGTGCCAGCCTAAGACAGGACCAACTACAAGCTTTCTTT. Residues: CASLRQDQLQAFF.

This chain uses TRBV2 with TRBJ2-7; 10 nucleotides line up with TRBD2. Germline lookup yields CDR1 SNHLY and CDR2 FYNNEI. CDR3 length: 13 residues. The ends lost 5 bases at V and 3 bases at J; junction bases unmatched: 1. The chain's CDR3 is CASSLAGVYEQYF. Here the CDR3 DNA reads TGTGCCAGCAGTCTAGCGGGGGTCTACGAGCAGTACTTC.

The chain employs TRBV18 and TRBJ2-6; perhaps TRBD2 as D (7 bases). This CDR3 has 18 residues. Germline CDR1 and CDR2: KGHSH and LQKENI. V shed 6 bases and J shed 0 bases, with 18 bases lying between them. The CDR3 DNA is TGTGCCAGCTCCCCCCGGGGGGCTACAAGCTCTGGGGCCAACGTCCTGACTTTC. Protein sequence: CASSPRGATSSGANVLTF.

The chain joins TRBV6-1 to TRBJ1-4; D remains unclear. The CDR3 loop spans 13 amino acids. V gave up 7 bases and J gave up 7 bases, with 13 bases separating them. In germline, CDR1 is MNHNS, CDR2 SASEGT. CDR3 loop: CASIGESGEKLFF. The DNA for the CDR3 is TGTGCCAGCATTGGGGAGTCGGGTGAAAAACTGTTTTTT.

This chain connects TRBV7-9 to TRBJ2-5; D perhaps matches TRBD2 (5 bases). There are 14 residues in the CDR3. Germline CDR1 SEHNR, CDR2 FQNEAQ (reference sequence). Trimming left V 1 base short and J 3 bases short, with 9 bases between. In DNA form, the CDR3 reads TGTGCCAGCAGCTTAGGCCCGGGGAAAGAGACCCAGTACTTC. Protein: CASSLGPGKETQYF.

The V gene is TRBV19, the J gene TRBJ2-1; 9 bases are a match to TRBD2. J gave up 14 bases and V 3 bases, and 11 bases lay outside the gene matches. Germline V lookup: CDR1 LNHDA, CDR2 SQIVND (reference sequence). The CDR3 consists of 14 residues. CDR3 residues: CASSITLSGGLEFF. DNA for the CDR3: TGTGCCAGTAGTATTACGTTGAGCGGGGGGCTCGAGTTCTTC.

The chain joins TRBV5-1 to TRBJ1-2; 7 bases are shared with TRBD1. V lost 2 bases, J lost 6 bases, and 7 bases stayed unmatched. Germline CDR1 SGHRS, CDR2 YFSETQ. CDR3 length: 14 amino acids. This chain's CDR3 is CASSLQGPWDGYTF. The CDR3 nucleotides are TGCGCCAGCAGCTTACAGGGGCCATGGGATGGCTACACCTTC.

CDR3 residues: CASSYGGLGIGELFF. CDR3 coding DNA: TGTGCCAGCAGTTACGGGGGCCTAGGAATCGGGGAGCTGTTTTTT. The rearrangement links TRBV6-5 to TRBJ2-2, with D perhaps matching TRBD1 (6 bases). This CDR3 is built from 15 residues. Trimming took off 2 bases at V and 7 bases at J, with 14 bases between the two ends. Germline CDR1 MNHEY, CDR2 SVGAGI.

The chain combines TRBV5-1 with TRBJ2-3; D unresolved. Looked up from germline, CDR1 is SGHRS and CDR2 is YFSETQ. The CDR3 is 16 residues long. Trimming stripped 0 bases from V and 4 bases from J, with 15 bases between. CDR3 bases: TGCGCCAGCAGCTTGGCGAGCCTTAGCACCGCAGATACGCAGTATTTT. Protein: CASSLASLSTADTQYF.

CDR3 DNA: TGTGCCAGCAGCTTAGGAGTCGGGGTGAGGGAAGAGACCCAGTACTTC. Its translation: CASSLGVGVREETQYF. J is TRBJ2-5 and V is TRBV11-3, with D possibly being TRBD2 (5 bases). From germline, CDR1 is SGHNT and CDR2 YENEEA. V lost 1 base and J lost 3, with 15 bases in between. The CDR3 contains 16 residues.

The chain has TRBV11-2 and TRBJ2-2, with a possible D match to TRBD2 (6 bases). The germline gives CDR1 SGHAT, CDR2 FQNNGV. The length of the CDR3 is 15 residues. The ends were cut back, 3 bases at V and 4 bases at J, with 12 bases in the middle. The CDR3 reads CASSFPTRRTGELFF. CDR3 bases: TGTGCCAGCAGCTTCCCGACTAGACGCACCGGGGAGCTGTTTTTT.

The chain joins TRBV27 to TRBJ2-7; 11 bases line up with TRBD1. V shed 6 bases and J 2 bases; nucleotides not matched to a gene: 6. The CDR3 is made up of 15 amino acids. The germline V gene encodes CDR1 MNHEY and CDR2 SMNVEV (reference sequence). CDR3 nucleotide sequence: TGTGCCAGCAGCCAGGACAGGGGGCACCCCTACGAGCAGTACTTC. Its translation is CASSQDRGHPYEQYF.

This clone was recorded once. The gene calls are TRBV5-1 and TRBJ2-5; D is unclear. Germline CDR1 and CDR2: SGHRS and YFSETQ. V lost 4 bases and J lost 4, with 11 bases in between. This CDR3 is 13 amino acids long. The CDR3 loop reads CASSVDRGETQYF. The CDR3, as DNA: TGCGCCAGCAGCGTTGACCGCGGAGAGACCCAGTACTTC.

V is TRBV13 and J is TRBJ2-7, with 12 bases lining up with TRBD1. The CDR3 covers 16 residues. V lost 5 bases and J lost 5; bases outside the gene matches: 10. The germline V gene encodes CDR1 PRHDT and CDR2 FYEKMQ (reference sequence). The CDR3 spells CASSGTPGQGADEQYF. The DNA of the CDR3 is TGTGCCAGCAGCGGAACTCCGGGACAGGGGGCGGACGAGCAGTACTTC.

The chain carries TRBV4-1 and TRBJ1-1, with D tentatively TRBD1 (5 bases). The CDR3 has 14 residues. Germline assignment: CDR1 MGHRA and CDR2 YSYEKL. V was cut by 1 base and J by 4 bases, with 10 bases left in between. The CDR3 is CASSQVLGGTEAFF. As DNA, the CDR3 is TGCGCCAGCAGCCAAGTGCTGGGGGGCACTGAAGCTTTCTTT.

The J gene is TRBJ1-5, the V gene TRBV18; TRBD1 agrees at 9 bases. V shed 3 bases and J 8 bases; nucleotides not matched to a gene: 5. Germline-derived CDR1 and CDR2 are KGHSH and LQKENI. The CDR3 is 14 residues long. In DNA form, the CDR3 reads TGTGCCAGCTCACCCCAGGGACAGGGAGAGCCCCAGCATTTT. Its protein is CASSPQGQGEPQHF.